These T cell receptor beta chains were read from a single sample in a study of cytomegalovirus exposure and HLA in healthy donors. Repertoires were generated with immunoSEQ multiplex PCR, while TCRdb's copy carries only in-frame clones and drops some. The sample has 100,000 to 150,000 clones; 90% to 95% are singletons. The sample comprised PBMCs. The receptors here all came from a young woman in good health and CMV-seronegative. Each CDR3 is given with its conserved first and last residue. Each record gives: V gene, J gene, clone size, D gene, CDR3 protein, CDR3 DNA. D genes are given only for firm matches. The listing skips clone size in some rows; elsewhere it reads once, few, many or a size class.

V gene: TRBV28; J gene: TRBJ1-2; clone size: NA; D gene: TRBD1; CDR3 protein: CASSLWDREVGYTF; CDR3 DNA: TGTGCCAGCAGTTTATGGGACAGGGAAGTTGGCTACACCTTC
V gene: TRBV9; J gene: TRBJ2-2; clone size: NA; D gene: TRBD1; CDR3 protein: CASSARDRGNTGELFF; CDR3 DNA: TGTGCCAGCAGCGCAAGGGACAGGGGAAACACCGGGGAGCTGTTTTTT
V gene: TRBV27; J gene: TRBJ1-3; clone size: NA; D gene: TRBD1; CDR3 protein: CASSSSRQGHTIYF; CDR3 DNA: TGTGCCAGCAGTTCCTCACGACAGGGCCACACCATATATTTT
V gene: TRBV18; J gene: TRBJ2-2; clone size: once; D gene: NA; CDR3 protein: CASSPAAVPTGELFF; CDR3 DNA: TGTGCCAGCTCACCAGCGGCAGTCCCCACCGGGGAGCTGTTTTTT
V gene: TRBV11-1; J gene: TRBJ1-2; clone size: few; D gene: NA; CDR3 protein: CASSSGASNYGYTF; CDR3 DNA: TGTGCCAGCAGCTCAGGGGCCAGCAACTATGGCTACACCTTC
V gene: TRBV4-2; J gene: TRBJ2-2; clone size: few; D gene: TRBD2; CDR3 protein: CASSQGLAGAGELFF; CDR3 DNA: TGTGCCAGCAGCCAAGGACTAGCGGGAGCCGGGGAGCTGTTTTTT
V gene: TRBV28; J gene: TRBJ2-1; clone size: NA; D gene: TRBD2; CDR3 protein: CASSSPGTRGINEQFF; CDR3 DNA: TGTGCCAGCAGTTCACCCGGGACTAGAGGCATCAATGAGCAGTTCTTC
V gene: TRBV7-9; J gene: TRBJ1-2; clone size: NA; D gene: TRBD1; CDR3 protein: CASRQGQGTGYTF; CDR3 DNA: TGTGCCAGCAGGCAGGGACAGGGGACTGGCTACACCTTC
V gene: TRBV2; J gene: TRBJ1-1; clone size: NA; D gene: NA; CDR3 protein: CASSEGRRAGNTEAFF; CDR3 DNA: TGTGCCAGCAGTGAGGGTCGGAGGGCCGGGAACACTGAAGCTTTCTTT
V gene: TRBV7-9; J gene: TRBJ2-7; clone size: NA; D gene: NA; CDR3 protein: CASSLLGGHYEQYF; CDR3 DNA: TGTGCCAGCAGCTTACTGGGAGGACACTACGAGCAGTACTTC
V gene: TRBV29-1; J gene: TRBJ2-1; clone size: NA; D gene: NA; CDR3 protein: CSPWGGIGNEQFF; CDR3 DNA: TGCAGCCCTTGGGGCGGCATAGGCAATGAGCAGTTCTTC
V gene: TRBV30; J gene: TRBJ2-7; clone size: NA; D gene: NA; CDR3 protein: CAWTPDNAYEQYF; CDR3 DNA: TGTGCCTGGACTCCAGACAATGCCTACGAGCAGTACTTC
V gene: TRBV7-9; J gene: TRBJ2-7; clone size: once; D gene: TRBD2; CDR3 protein: CAVPGTSGYEQYF; CDR3 DNA: TGTGCCGTCCCCGGGACTAGCGGCTACGAGCAGTACTTC
V gene: TRBV11-3; J gene: TRBJ2-7; clone size: once; D gene: TRBD1; CDR3 protein: CASSLGQGEFYEQYF; CDR3 DNA: TGTGCCAGCAGCTTGGGACAGGGGGAATTCTACGAGCAGTACTTC
V gene: TRBV7-2; J gene: TRBJ1-2; clone size: NA; D gene: TRBD1; CDR3 protein: CASSLGGTGITNYGYTF; CDR3 DNA: TGTGCCAGCAGCTTAGGCGGGACAGGGATAACAAACTATGGCTACACCTTC
V gene: TRBV7-3; J gene: TRBJ2-1; clone size: NA; D gene: TRBD2; CDR3 protein: CASSPSPGLAGGNEQFF; CDR3 DNA: TGTGCCAGCAGCCCCTCCCCAGGACTAGCGGGAGGCAATGAGCAGTTCTTC
V gene: TRBV6-1; J gene: TRBJ1-1; clone size: NA; D gene: TRBD1; CDR3 protein: CASSARDRGYTEAFF; CDR3 DNA: TGTGCCAGCAGTGCCCGGGACAGGGGATATACTGAAGCTTTCTTT
V gene: TRBV7-9; J gene: TRBJ1-1; clone size: NA; D gene: NA; CDR3 protein: CASSLERDTEAFF; CDR3 DNA: TGTGCCAGCAGCTTGGAGAGGGACACTGAAGCTTTCTTT
V gene: TRBV6-1; J gene: TRBJ1-5; clone size: NA; D gene: TRBD1; CDR3 protein: CASRGGTGGSQPQHF; CDR3 DNA: TGTGCCAGCAGGGGTGGGACAGGGGGCAGTCAGCCCCAGCATTTT
V gene: TRBV30; J gene: TRBJ1-1; clone size: NA; D gene: NA; CDR3 protein: CAWSQTTGNTEAFF; CDR3 DNA: TGTGCCTGGAGCCAAACTACAGGGAACACTGAAGCTTTCTTT
V gene: TRBV5-6; J gene: TRBJ2-2; clone size: NA; D gene: NA; CDR3 protein: CAGGRDAGELFF; CDR3 DNA: TGTGCCGGGGGGAGAGACGCCGGGGAGCTGTTTTTT
V gene: TRBV10-2; J gene: TRBJ1-2; clone size: NA; D gene: TRBD1; CDR3 protein: CASSAGTGTNYGYTF; CDR3 DNA: TGCGCCAGCAGCGCCGGGACAGGAACTAACTATGGCTACACCTTC
V gene: TRBV6-6; J gene: TRBJ2-7; clone size: NA; D gene: TRBD1; CDR3 protein: CASRDREYEQYF; CDR3 DNA: TGTGCCAGCCGGGACAGGGAATACGAGCAGTACTTC
V gene: TRBV6-1; J gene: TRBJ2-7; clone size: once; D gene: NA; CDR3 protein: CASSGTGNSYEQYF; CDR3 DNA: TGTGCCAGCAGTGGGACGGGGAACTCCTACGAGCAGTACTTC
V gene: TRBV14; J gene: TRBJ2-3; clone size: NA; D gene: TRBD2; CDR3 protein: CASSLRRSASGGFIGDTQYF; CDR3 DNA: TGTGCCAGCAGCCTACGACGGAGTGCTAGCGGGGGGTTCATCGGAGATACGCAGTATTTT
V gene: TRBV9; J gene: TRBJ2-6; clone size: NA; D gene: TRBD1; CDR3 protein: CASSRRGPGANVLTF; CDR3 DNA: TGTGCCAGCAGCCGAAGGGGGCCTGGGGCCAACGTCCTGACTTTC
V gene: TRBV27; J gene: TRBJ2-1; clone size: NA; D gene: TRBD2; CDR3 protein: CASSFLPVSGKYYNEQFF; CDR3 DNA: TGTGCCAGCAGTTTCCTACCCGTTAGCGGGAAGTACTACAATGAGCAGTTCTTC
V gene: TRBV19; J gene: TRBJ1-2; clone size: NA; D gene: NA; CDR3 protein: CASTADYYGYTF; CDR3 DNA: TGTGCCAGTACGGCGGATTATTATGGCTACACCTTC
V gene: TRBV6-1; J gene: TRBJ2-1; clone size: NA; D gene: NA; CDR3 protein: CASSEIGNPRNEQFF; CDR3 DNA: TGTGCCAGCAGTGAAATCGGGAATCCAAGGAATGAGCAGTTCTTC
V gene: TRBV30; J gene: TRBJ2-5; clone size: NA; D gene: NA; CDR3 protein: CAWSVVIGAGETQYF; CDR3 DNA: TGTGCCTGGAGTGTAGTAATCGGGGCGGGGGAGACCCAGTACTTC
V gene: TRBV5-4; J gene: TRBJ1-2; clone size: NA; D gene: NA; CDR3 protein: CASSPGVGESLYGYTF; CDR3 DNA: TGTGCCAGCAGCCCGGGAGTCGGAGAGTCCCTCTATGGCTACACCTTC
V gene: TRBV5-6; J gene: TRBJ2-7; clone size: NA; D gene: TRBD2; CDR3 protein: CASSLEAGGPMQYF; CDR3 DNA: TGTGCCAGCAGCTTGGAAGCGGGAGGGCCCATGCAGTACTTC
V gene: TRBV5-1; J gene: TRBJ1-4; clone size: NA; D gene: NA; CDR3 protein: CASRPGATNEKLFF; CDR3 DNA: TGCGCCAGCAGGCCGGGGGCAACTAATGAAAAACTGTTTTTT
V gene: TRBV9; J gene: TRBJ2-3; clone size: NA; D gene: NA; CDR3 protein: CASIPIGTDTQYF; CDR3 DNA: TGTGCCAGCATCCCAATTGGCACAGATACGCAGTATTTT
V gene: TRBV11-2; J gene: TRBJ2-3; clone size: NA; D gene: TRBD2; CDR3 protein: CASSSGLAGPTDTQYF; CDR3 DNA: TGTGCCAGCAGCTCTGGACTAGCGGGTCCCACAGATACGCAGTATTTT
V gene: TRBV25-1; J gene: TRBJ2-1; clone size: NA; D gene: NA; CDR3 protein: CASSDGGFHNEQFF; CDR3 DNA: TGTGCCAGCAGTGATGGAGGTTTCCACAATGAGCAGTTCTTC
V gene: TRBV5-4; J gene: TRBJ2-1; clone size: NA; D gene: TRBD1; CDR3 protein: CASRRDRRTSEQFF; CDR3 DNA: TGTGCCAGCAGAAGGGACAGAAGGACGAGCGAGCAGTTCTTC
V gene: TRBV5-1; J gene: TRBJ2-1; clone size: NA; D gene: NA; CDR3 protein: CASSPGLPPGNEQFF; CDR3 DNA: TGCGCCAGCTCACCGGGTCTACCTCCTGGGAATGAGCAGTTCTTC
V gene: TRBV27; J gene: TRBJ2-3; clone size: NA; D gene: NA; CDR3 protein: CASRGRVSPDTQYF; CDR3 DNA: TGTGCCAGCAGGGGCAGGGTGTCCCCAGATACGCAGTATTTT
V gene: TRBV6-1; J gene: TRBJ2-7; clone size: NA; D gene: TRBD2; CDR3 protein: CALAGSTYEQYF; CDR3 DNA: TGTGCTTTAGCGGGAAGCACCTACGAGCAGTACTTC
V gene: TRBV29-1; J gene: TRBJ1-1; clone size: NA; D gene: NA; CDR3 protein: CSVDDFGRGTTEAFF; CDR3 DNA: TGCAGCGTTGATGATTTCGGGAGAGGAACCACTGAAGCTTTCTTT
V gene: TRBV4-1; J gene: TRBJ1-1; clone size: NA; D gene: TRBD1; CDR3 protein: CASSQVQGVRTEAFF; CDR3 DNA: TGCGCCAGCAGCCAAGTACAGGGGGTAAGGACTGAAGCTTTCTTT
V gene: TRBV7-3; J gene: TRBJ2-2; clone size: NA; D gene: TRBD1; CDR3 protein: CASSLTAGGGELFF; CDR3 DNA: TGTGCCAGCAGCTTAACAGCAGGGGGCGGGGAGCTGTTTTTT
V gene: TRBV7-9; J gene: TRBJ2-3; clone size: NA; D gene: NA; CDR3 protein: CASSRSGGTDTQYF; CDR3 DNA: TGTGCCAGCAGCAGAAGCGGCGGCACAGATACGCAGTATTTT
V gene: TRBV19; J gene: TRBJ1-5; clone size: NA; D gene: TRBD1; CDR3 protein: CASSIRGTGLVNQPQHF; CDR3 DNA: TGTGCCAGTAGTATTCGGGGGACAGGACTTGTCAATCAGCCCCAGCATTTT
V gene: TRBV28; J gene: TRBJ2-7; clone size: NA; D gene: TRBD2; CDR3 protein: CASKHGLAGSYEQYF; CDR3 DNA: TGTGCCAGCAAACATGGACTAGCGGGCTCCTACGAGCAGTACTTC
V gene: TRBV7-2; J gene: TRBJ2-2; clone size: NA; D gene: TRBD2; CDR3 protein: CASSLGPGGTGELFF; CDR3 DNA: TGTGCCAGCAGCTTAGGCCCGGGAGGGACCGGGGAGCTGTTTTTT
V gene: TRBV2; J gene: TRBJ1-1; clone size: NA; D gene: NA; CDR3 protein: CASSEWWVLGSGTEAFF; CDR3 DNA: TGTGCCAGCAGTGAATGGTGGGTACTCGGGAGCGGCACTGAAGCTTTCTTT
V gene: TRBV7-3; J gene: TRBJ2-1; clone size: few; D gene: NA; CDR3 protein: CASSAHPARGLRDEQFF; CDR3 DNA: TGTGCCAGCAGCGCTCACCCCGCCCGGGGACTCCGGGATGAGCAGTTCTTC
V gene: TRBV27; J gene: TRBJ2-7; clone size: NA; D gene: NA; CDR3 protein: CASSLGHEQYF; CDR3 DNA: TGTGCCAGCAGTTTAGGGCACGAGCAGTACTTC
V gene: TRBV29-1; J gene: TRBJ1-4; clone size: once; D gene: NA; CDR3 protein: CSVTDLTGGEKLFF; CDR3 DNA: TGCAGCGTCACCGACCTAACAGGAGGGGAAAAACTGTTTTTT
V gene: TRBV5-1; J gene: TRBJ1-4; clone size: once; D gene: TRBD1; CDR3 protein: CASRQGTGNNEKLFF; CDR3 DNA: TGCGCCAGCAGACAGGGGACAGGCAATAATGAAAAACTGTTTTTT
V gene: TRBV5-4; J gene: TRBJ2-5; clone size: NA; D gene: NA; CDR3 protein: CASSLALGGPGETQYF; CDR3 DNA: TGTGCCAGCAGCTTGGCGTTGGGGGGGCCTGGGGAGACCCAGTACTTC